This TCR beta chain appears in the sequencing data of a study of long-term antiretroviral therapy in people with HIV. Germline V gene data show CDR1 as MDHEN and CDR2 as SYDVKM. This CDR3 has 13 amino acids. V lost 0 bases and J lost 3, with 5 bases in between. Version v3.0 of the immunoSEQ assay ran at survey level. Repertoires were generated with immunoSEQ multiplex PCR, while TCRdb's copy carries only in-frame clones and drops some. The table has about 21,000 clones, roughly 84% seen once. The gene calls are TRBV28 and TRBJ1-1, with D uncertain. The sequence came from a man in his fifties or sixties with HIV. The sample here was unsorted PBMCs, taken at the start of antiretroviral therapy. CDR3 DNA sequence: TGTGCCAGCAGTTTATGGACCCACACTGAAGCTTTCTTT. Protein product: CASSLWTHTEAFF.